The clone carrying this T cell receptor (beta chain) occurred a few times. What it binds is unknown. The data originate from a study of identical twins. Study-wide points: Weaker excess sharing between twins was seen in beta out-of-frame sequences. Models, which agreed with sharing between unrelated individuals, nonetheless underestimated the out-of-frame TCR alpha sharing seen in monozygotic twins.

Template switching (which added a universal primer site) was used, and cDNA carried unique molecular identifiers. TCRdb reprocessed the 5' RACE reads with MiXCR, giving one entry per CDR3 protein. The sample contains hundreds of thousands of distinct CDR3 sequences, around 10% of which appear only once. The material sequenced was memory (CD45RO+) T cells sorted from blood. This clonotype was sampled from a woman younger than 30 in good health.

As DNA, the CDR3 is TGTGCCAGCAGTTTAGGGAACTCCCGGGACTCAACGCAGTATTTT. Its translation: CASSLGNSRDSTQYF. This chain links TRBV27 with TRBJ2-3; D may be TRBD2 (6 bases). The CDR3 sequence is 15 residues long. Germline V CDR1 and CDR2: MNHEY, SMNVEV (reference sequence). Trimming took off 2 bases at V and 9 bases at J, with 18 bases between the two ends.